These 4 T cell receptor beta chains share one sample of origin, sequenced in a study of cytotoxic CD8 clonotypes in ibrutinib-treated CLL. The method was immunoSEQ multiplex PCR; TCRdb's version includes in-frame clones alone and lacks a portion of them. The sample contains 35,000 to 45,000 clones, 70% to 80% of which appear only once. This specimen was PBMCs, taken at disease progression, from a patient treated with ibrutinib. The source is a human donor with chronic lymphocytic leukemia.

This rearrangement joins TRBV5-1 to TRBJ2-3, with D uncertain. Trimming removed 0 bases from V and 1 base from J, with 12 bases in between. CDR1 SGHRS and CDR2 YFSETQ come from the germline V gene. The CDR3 runs to 16 residues. CDR3 DNA sequence: TGCGCCAGCAGCTTGGGAGGCGGTCCTGGCACAGATACGCAGTATTTT. This codes for CASSLGGGPGTDTQYF.

The chain joins TRBV7-6 to TRBJ2-3; 8 bases are a match to TRBD1. Per the germline V gene, CDR1 is SGHVS and CDR2 is FNYEAQ. The CDR3 covers 16 residues. Trimming cost V 1 base and J 4 bases; bases outside gene matches: 7. The CDR3 reads CASSLGGTGVSDTQYF. Here the CDR3 DNA reads TGTGCCAGCAGCTTAGGGGGGACAGGTGTTTCAGATACGCAGTATTTT.

V is TRBV18 and J is TRBJ2-1; weak D call: TRBD2 (6 bases). This CDR3 has 15 amino acids. The V end was cut by 6 bases, the J end by 7 bases, with 19 bases between. From germline, CDR1 is KGHSH and CDR2 LQKENI. CDR3 nucleotides: TGTGCCAGCTCCCCCTTGGATGACGGGGGAAATGAGCAGTTCTTC. Amino acids: CASSPLDDGGNEQFF.

The chain joins TRBV7-9 to TRBJ2-7; 10 bases line up with TRBD2. The CDR3 is 16 residues long. Germline V lookup: CDR1 SEHNR, CDR2 FQNEAQ (reference sequence). After removal of 4 bases from V and 1 base from J, the junction contained 7 bases not matched to a gene. This CDR3 reads CASSWTGTSVSYEQYF. CDR3 DNA: TGTGCCAGCAGCTGGACCGGGACTAGCGTTTCCTACGAGCAGTACTTC.